Included here is one T cell receptor (beta chain) sequence, with context. Time point denoted: after trial treatment. Sample treatment: LDRT plus nivolumab, ipilimumab, low-dose cyclophosphamide and aspirin (RACIN trial). Donors were administered nivolumab, ipilimumab, aspirin and low-dose cyclophosphamide, together with low-dose radiotherapy. Enrollment required an advanced solid tumor negative for tumor-infiltrating lymphocytes. Both a constant-region primer and a V-primer adapter served to amplify TCRs across 15 to 25 PCR cycles. MiXCR was run by TCRdb on the reads, yielding one entry per CDR3 protein. The profile shows 40,000 to 65,000 distinct CDR3 sequences, approximately 35% of them singletons. This specimen comes from a study of low-dose radiotherapy and immunotherapy resistance in tumors. Per the germline V gene, CDR1 is SGHRS and CDR2 is YFSETQ. V was pared by 6 bases and J by 5 bases, with 4 bases of the junction left unmatched. The CDR3 extends over 13 amino acids.

The material was PBMCs, obtained after low-dose radiotherapy plus immunotherapy. The chain combines TRBV5-1 with TRBJ1-5; 8 bases line up with TRBD1. This TCR was sampled from a male donor with rectosigmoid adenocarcinoma. The DNA for the CDR3 is TGCGCCAGCAAACAGGGGGTTGATCAGCCCCAGCATTTT. It specifies CASKQGVDQPQHF.